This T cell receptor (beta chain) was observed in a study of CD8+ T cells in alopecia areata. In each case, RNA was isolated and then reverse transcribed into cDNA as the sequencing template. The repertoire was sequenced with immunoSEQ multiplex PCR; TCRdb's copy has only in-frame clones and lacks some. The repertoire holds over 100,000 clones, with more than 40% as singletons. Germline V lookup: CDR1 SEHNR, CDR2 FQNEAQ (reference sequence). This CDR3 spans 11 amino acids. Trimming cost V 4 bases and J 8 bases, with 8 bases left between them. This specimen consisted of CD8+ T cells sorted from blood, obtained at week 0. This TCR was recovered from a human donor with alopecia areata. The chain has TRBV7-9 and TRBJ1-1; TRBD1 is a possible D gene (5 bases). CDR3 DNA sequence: TGTGCCAGCAGCTCCCGGGGGGAAGCTTTCTTT. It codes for CASSSRGEAFF.